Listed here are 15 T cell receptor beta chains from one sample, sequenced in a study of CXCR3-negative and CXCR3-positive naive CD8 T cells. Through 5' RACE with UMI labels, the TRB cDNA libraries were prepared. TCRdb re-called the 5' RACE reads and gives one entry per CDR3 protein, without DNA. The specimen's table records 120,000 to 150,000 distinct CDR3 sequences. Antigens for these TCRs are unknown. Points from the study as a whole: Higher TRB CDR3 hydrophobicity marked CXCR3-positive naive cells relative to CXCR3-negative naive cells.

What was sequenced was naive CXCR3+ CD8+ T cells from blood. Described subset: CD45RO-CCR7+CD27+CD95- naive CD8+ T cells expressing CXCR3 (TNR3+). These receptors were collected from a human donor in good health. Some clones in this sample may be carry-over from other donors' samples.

CDR3 loop: CASSYSLSADYEQYF. The gene calls are TRBV6-5 and TRBJ2-7. The germline gives CDR1 MNHEY, CDR2 SVGAGI. The CDR3 extends over 15 amino acids.

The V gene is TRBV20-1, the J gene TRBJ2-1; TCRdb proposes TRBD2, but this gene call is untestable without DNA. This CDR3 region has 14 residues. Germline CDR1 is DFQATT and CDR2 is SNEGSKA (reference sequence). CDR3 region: CSAPEGSSYNEQFF.

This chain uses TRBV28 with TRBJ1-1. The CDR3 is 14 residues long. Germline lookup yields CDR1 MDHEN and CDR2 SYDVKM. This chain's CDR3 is CASSFNRMNTEAFF.

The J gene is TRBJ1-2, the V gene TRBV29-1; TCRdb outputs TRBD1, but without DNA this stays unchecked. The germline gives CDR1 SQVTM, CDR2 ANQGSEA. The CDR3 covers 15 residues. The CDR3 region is CSAYPGRGADYGYTF.

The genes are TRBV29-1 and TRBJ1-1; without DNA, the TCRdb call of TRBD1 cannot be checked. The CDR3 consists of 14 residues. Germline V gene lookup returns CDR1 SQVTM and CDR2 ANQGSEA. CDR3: CSVGPGGTNTEAFF.

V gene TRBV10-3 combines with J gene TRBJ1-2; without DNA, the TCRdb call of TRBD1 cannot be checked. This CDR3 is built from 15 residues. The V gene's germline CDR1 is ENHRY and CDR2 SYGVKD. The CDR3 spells CAISESRQRGDGYTF.

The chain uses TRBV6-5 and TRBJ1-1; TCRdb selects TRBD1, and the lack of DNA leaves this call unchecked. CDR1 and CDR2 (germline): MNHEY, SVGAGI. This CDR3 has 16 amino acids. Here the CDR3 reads CASSYRLRRGHTEAFF.

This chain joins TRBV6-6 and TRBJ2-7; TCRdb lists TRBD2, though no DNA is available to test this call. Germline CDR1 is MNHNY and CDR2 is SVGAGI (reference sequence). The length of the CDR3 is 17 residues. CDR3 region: CASSYSIAGETPYEQYF.

The CDR3 sequence is CASRGSGGSYNEQFF. This rearrangement joins TRBV10-2 to TRBJ2-1; TCRdb picks TRBD1, but there is no DNA to check that call. Per germline, CDR1 WSHSY and CDR2 SAAADI. The CDR3 loop spans 15 amino acids.

CDR3 protein: CASSQGTGAEETQYF. This sequence joins TRBV4-3 and TRBJ2-5; TCRdb selects TRBD1, and the lack of DNA leaves this call unchecked. Germline V gene data show CDR1 as LGHNA and CDR2 as YSLEER. CDR3 length equals 15 residues.

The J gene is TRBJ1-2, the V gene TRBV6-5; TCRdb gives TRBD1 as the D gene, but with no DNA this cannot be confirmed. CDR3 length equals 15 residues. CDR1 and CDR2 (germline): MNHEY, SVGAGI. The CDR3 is CASSHRWGQGDGYTF.

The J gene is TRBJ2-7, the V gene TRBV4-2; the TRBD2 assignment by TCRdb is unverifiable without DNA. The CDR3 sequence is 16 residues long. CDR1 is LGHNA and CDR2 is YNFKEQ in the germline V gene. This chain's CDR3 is CASSQEASGEGYEQYF.

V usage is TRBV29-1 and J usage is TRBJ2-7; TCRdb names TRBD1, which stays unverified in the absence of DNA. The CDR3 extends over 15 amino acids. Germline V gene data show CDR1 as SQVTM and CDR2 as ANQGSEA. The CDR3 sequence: CSVEEPGGEDYEQYF.

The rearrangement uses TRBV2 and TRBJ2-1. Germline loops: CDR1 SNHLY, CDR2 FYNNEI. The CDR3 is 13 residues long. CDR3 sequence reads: CASTVTDFNEQFF.

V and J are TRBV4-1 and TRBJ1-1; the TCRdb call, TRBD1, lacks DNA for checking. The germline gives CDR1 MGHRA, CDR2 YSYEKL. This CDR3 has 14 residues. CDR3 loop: CACSDRDKNTEAFF.